This TCR beta chain was captured in a study of cytomegalovirus exposure and HLA in healthy donors. J was trimmed by 3 bases and V by 0 bases; bases with no gene match: 2. Germline lookup yields CDR1 SGDLS and CDR2 YYNGEE. The CDR3 length is 15 residues. Amplification used 60 Vbeta primers and 13 Jbeta primers. Assay used: immunoSEQ multiplex PCR; TCRdb lists only in-frame clones, some missing. The sample consists of about 120,000 clones, approximately 80% of them appearing once. This sequence was found in a woman aged 18-29 years in good health and CMV-seronegative. The rearrangement uses TRBV9 and TRBJ2-3; 9 nucleotides line up with TRBD2. The sample comprised PBMCs. CDR3 protein: CASSVDGLATDTQYF. The CDR3, as DNA: TGTGCCAGCAGCGTAGACGGACTAGCGACAGATACGCAGTATTTT.